Listed here are 28 T cell receptor beta chains from one sample, sequenced in a study of blood T cell repertoires in COVID-19. Using immunoSEQ multiplex PCR, the repertoire was profiled, and TCRdb retains in-frame clones only, with some absent. The sample contains approximately 180,000 clones, around four fifths of which appear only once. The sequencing input was PBMCs or T cells enriched from blood (not recorded which). The receptors were sampled from a woman aged 45-60 years who had recovered from COVID-19.

This chain uses TRBV27 with TRBJ1-6; 7 nucleotides match TRBD1. This CDR3 spans 15 amino acids. Germline-derived CDR1 and CDR2 are MNHEY and SMNVEV (reference sequence). V dropped 6 bases and J dropped 3; count of bases not matched to a gene: 5. CDR3 sequence (DNA): TGTGCCAGCAGAACTACAGGGGTCTATAATTCACCCCTCCACTTT. Translating it yields CASRTTGVYNSPLHF.

This sequence joins TRBV7-8 and TRBJ1-4; D call uncertain. CDR3 size: 16 residues. CDR1 and CDR2 from the germline V gene are SGHVS and FQNEAQ. V was shortened by 5 bases and J by 8 bases, with 21 bases between the two germline ends. The CDR3 sequence is CASSPVIRSEGEKLFF. The CDR3 DNA reads as TGTGCCAGCAGCCCAGTTATTCGATCCGAGGGAGAAAAACTGTTTTTT. The full variable domain, in which reference TRBV7-8 and TRBJ1-4 provide the parts outside the CDR3, is GAGVSQSPRYKVAKRGQDVALRCDPISGHVSLFWYQQALGQGPEFLTYFQNEAQLDKSGLPSDRFFAERPEGSVSTLKIQRTQQEDSAVYLCASSPVIRSEGEKLFFGSGTQLSVL.

The V call is TRBV2, the J call TRBJ2-1; 8 bases are a match to TRBD1. J gave up 9 bases and V 4 bases, and 11 bases lay outside the gene matches. The CDR3 covers 15 residues. Germline values: CDR1 SNHLY, CDR2 FYNNEI. DNA for the CDR3: TGTGCCAGCAGTGCTTCTTTACAGGGGGGCGGTGAGCAGTTCTTC. Translated: CASSASLQGGGEQFF. The entire variable domain, with the rest obtained from reference TRBV2 and TRBJ2-1, is as follows: EPEVTQTPSHQVTQMGQEVILRCVPISNHLYFYWYRQILGQKVEFLVSFYNNEISEKSEIFDDQFSVERPDGSNFTLKIRSTKLEDSAMYFCASSASLQGGGEQFFGPGTRLTVL.

V and J are TRBV7-2 and TRBJ1-4; possibly TRBD1 for D (5 bases). Germline CDR1 and CDR2: SGHTA and FQGNSA. The CDR3 contains 15 residues. V gave up 5 bases and J gave up 4 bases, with 14 bases separating them. The DNA for the CDR3 is TGTGCCAGCAGCCTATCGGGGGGAATTAATGAAAAACTGTTTTTT. This codes for CASSLSGGINEKLFF.

V gene TRBV7-9 combines with J gene TRBJ1-2, with a possible D match to TRBD1 (6 bases). The V gene's germline CDR1 is SEHNR and CDR2 FQNEAQ (reference sequence). V was trimmed by 5 bases and J by 8 bases, leaving 12 bases between them. This CDR3 is built from 12 residues. DNA for the CDR3: TGTGCCAGCAGCCGGGGGGCTGGAGGCTACACCTTC. It specifies CASSRGAGGYTF.

Notes on this clone: This same CDR3 is encoded by further DNA sequences in the sample. The genes are TRBV5-4 and TRBJ2-1; TRBD2 matches at 9 bases. Per germline, CDR1 SGHNT and CDR2 YYREEE (reference sequence). Losses at the gene ends were 1 base for V and 3 bases for J; bases not matched to a gene: 2. The length of the CDR3 is 15 residues. CDR3 in amino acids: CASSLPLAGYNEQFF. The CDR3 DNA sequence: TGTGCCAGCAGCTTGCCACTAGCGGGCTACAATGAGCAGTTCTTC. Full variable domain (missing parts from reference TRBV5-4 and TRBJ2-1): ETGVTQSPTHLIKTRGQQVTLRCSSQSGHNTVSWYQQALGQGPQFIFQYYREEENGRGNFPPRFSGLQFPNYSSELNVNALELDDSALYLCASSLPLAGYNEQFFGPGTRLTVL.

The V gene is TRBV7-6, the J gene TRBJ2-3, with D uncertain. V gave up 4 bases and J gave up 5 bases, with 7 bases separating them. Per the germline V gene, CDR1 is SGHVS and CDR2 is FNYEAQ. The CDR3 is 12 residues long. CDR3 loop: CASSSRQDTQYF. The CDR3 DNA reads as TGTGCCAGCAGCTCGCGGCAAGATACGCAGTATTTT.

The rearrangement joins TRBV28 to TRBJ2-1, with 10 bases matching TRBD2. CDR1 and CDR2 (germline): MDHEN, SYDVKM. Trimming took 7 bases from V and 2 from J; bases not matched to a gene: 2. This CDR3 region has 14 residues. The CDR3 loop is CASKLAGPYNEQFF. The CDR3 DNA is TGTGCCAGCAAACTAGCGGGACCCTACAATGAGCAGTTCTTC.

V is TRBV12-3 or TRBV12-4 and J is TRBJ2-7; D ambiguous. This CDR3 is built from 13 residues. V lost 5 bases and J lost 5, with 13 bases in between. The CDR3 coding sequence is TGTGCCAGCAGTCCCCCCCCTGGAGACGAGCAGTACTTC. Amino acids: CASSPPPGDEQYF.

This clone was counted between two and nine times. This sequence joins TRBV21-1 and TRBJ1-5; the table names TRBD1, a call not compared with the DNA. TRBV21-1 is a pseudogene segment. The CDR3 covers 18 residues. The DNA for the CDR3 is TGTGCCAGCAGCAAAGCGAGCGGACAGGGTTCTTTCAATCAGCCCCAGCATTTT. It translates to CASSKASGQGSFNQPQHF.

This rearrangement joins TRBV7-9 to TRBJ1-2; tentatively, D is TRBD1 (5 bases). V lost 4 bases and J lost 3, with 15 bases in between. The CDR3 contains 15 residues. The germline CDR1 and CDR2 sequences are SEHNR and FQNEAQ (reference sequence). CDR3 sequence: CASSSVAGDYYGYTF. The CDR3 DNA is TGTGCCAGCAGCTCCGTAGCGGGGGACTACTATGGCTACACCTTC.

J is TRBJ2-5 and V is TRBV5-1; TRBD1 agrees at 10 bases. Germline-derived CDR1 and CDR2 are SGHRS and YFSETQ. The CDR3 loop spans 14 amino acids. Losses at the gene ends were 4 bases for V and 3 bases for J; bases not matched to a gene: 3. The CDR3 DNA sequence: TGCGCCAGCAGCCAGGACAGGGGGGAAGAGACCCAGTACTTC. Protein product: CASSQDRGEETQYF.

This clone was found many times. The chain employs TRBV9 and TRBJ2-1; D perhaps matches TRBD2 (6 bases). This CDR3 is built from 12 residues. The germline V gene encodes CDR1 SGDLS and CDR2 YYNGEE. Deletions cut 3 bases from V and 10 bases from J, with 11 bases between. The CDR3 loop is CASSATAGEQFF. The CDR3 region has the DNA TGTGCCAGCAGCGCGACCGCGGGGGAGCAGTTCTTC.

V usage is TRBV15 and J usage is TRBJ2-7; D unclear. Trimming left V 2 bases short and J 5 bases short, with 10 bases between. CDR3 length: 13 amino acids. The V gene's germline CDR1 is LNHNV and CDR2 YYDKDF (reference sequence). The CDR3 region has the DNA TGTGCCACCAGCAGACCCCCTCGGGACGAGCAGTACTTC. It translates to CATSRPPRDEQYF.

This sequence joins TRBV28 and TRBJ1-1, with 9 nucleotides matching TRBD1. The CDR3 is 14 residues long. V dropped 5 bases and J dropped 5; count of bases not matched to a gene: 6. Germline V gene lookup returns CDR1 MDHEN and CDR2 SYDVKM. The CDR3: CASSGGTGRTEAFF. CDR3 in DNA: TGTGCCAGCAGTGGAGGGACAGGGCGGACTGAAGCTTTCTTT.

The chain employs TRBV7-6 and TRBJ2-1; 7 nucleotides match TRBD2. Germline CDR1 is SGHVS and CDR2 is FNYEAQ. The CDR3 loop spans 16 amino acids. V was pared by 1 base and J by 5 bases, with 8 bases of the junction left unmatched. In DNA form, the CDR3 reads TGTGCCAGCAGCTTAGAGTTCGCGGGAGCAGACAATGAGCAGTTCTTC. Protein: CASSLEFAGADNEQFF.

The gene calls are TRBV28 and TRBJ1-2; 8 bases agree with TRBD1. Germline trimming cut 3 bases from V and 8 bases from J; bases unmatched to any gene: 5. From germline, CDR1 is MDHEN and CDR2 SYDVKM. The CDR3 is 13 residues long. For the CDR3, the DNA is TGTGCCAGCAGTTTTGGGGACAGGTCGGGCTACACCTTC. This encodes CASSFGDRSGYTF.

The V and J genes are TRBV30 and TRBJ2-2; D is perhaps TRBD1 (5 bases). V was shortened by 4 bases and J by 0 bases, with 9 bases between the two germline ends. The CDR3 length is 14 residues. CDR1 and CDR2 from the germline V gene are GTSNPN and SVGIG (reference sequence). The CDR3 sequence: CAWIRQTNTGELFF. CDR3 nucleotides: TGTGCCTGGATACGACAGACGAACACCGGGGAGCTGTTTTTT.

The chain is built from TRBV7-3 and TRBJ2-6; D unresolved. This CDR3 is 17 amino acids long. V was pared by 8 bases and J by 0 bases, with 17 bases between. Germline V lookup: CDR1 SGHTA, CDR2 FQGTGA. The CDR3 DNA reads TGTGCCAGCGCGGCTTCCCGTTTACGCTCTGGGGCCAACGTCCTGACTTTC. Encoded protein: CASAASRLRSGANVLTF.

Only a few counts were recorded for this clone. The chain links TRBV28 to TRBJ2-7; 7 bases are shared with TRBD1. This CDR3 is 12 amino acids long. The V and J ends lost 3 bases and 6 bases, in that order; junction bases with no gene match: 2. The germline gives CDR1 MDHEN, CDR2 SYDVKM. The DNA for the CDR3 is TGTGCCAGCAGTTTTAACAGGGGCGAGCAGTACTTC. Protein product: CASSFNRGEQYF.

This clone was seen once. This chain links TRBV6-1 with TRBJ1-1, with a tentative D call TRBD1 (6 bases). Trimming removed 2 bases from V and 2 bases from J, with 9 bases in between. Germline CDR1 MNHNS, CDR2 SASEGT. This CDR3 has 14 residues. The CDR3 DNA reads TGTGCCAGCAGTGAACAGGGGAGCAACACTGAAGCTTTCTTT. It specifies CASSEQGSNTEAFF.

The CDR3 reads CASRGGTPSSGNTIYF. The CDR3 nucleotides are TGTGCCAGCAGAGGCGGGACTCCGTCCTCTGGAAACACCATATATTTT. This chain uses TRBV3-1 (or the pseudogene TRBV3-2) with TRBJ1-3; possibly TRBD1 for D (5 bases). Trimming shortened V by 6 bases and J by 0 bases, and 15 bases separated the two germline ends. Germline V gene lookup returns CDR1 LGHDT and CDR2 YNNKEL (reference sequence). The CDR3 contains 16 residues.

The gene calls are TRBV4-1 and TRBJ1-4; D is ambiguous. The V gene's germline CDR1 is MGHRA and CDR2 YSYEKL. The CDR3 spans 11 residues. Trimming cost V 6 bases and J 7 bases, with 6 bases left between them. The CDR3 coding sequence is TGCGCCAGCAGTCGAGCTGAAAAACTGTTTTTT. The encoded protein is CASSRAEKLFF.

This chain connects TRBV10-3 to TRBJ1-3; weak D call: TRBD1 (5 bases). V lost 6 bases and J lost 0, with 12 bases in between. CDR3 length: 15 residues. CDR1 ENHRY and CDR2 SYGVKD come from the germline V gene. As DNA, the CDR3 is TGTGCCATCAGCGGACAAGAAAGCTCTGGAAACACCATATATTTT. This encodes CAISGQESSGNTIYF.

The table lists this clone with many counts. This chain links TRBV27 with TRBJ2-3; TRBD1 agrees at 7 bases. Trimming took 5 bases from V and 2 from J; bases not matched to a gene: 10. Germline CDR1 MNHEY, CDR2 SMNVEV (reference sequence). The CDR3 loop spans 16 amino acids. CDR3 loop: CASSLSFGTDTDTQYF. CDR3 in DNA: TGTGCCAGCAGTCTGAGCTTTGGGACAGACACAGATACGCAGTATTTT.

The chain uses TRBV30 and TRBJ2-7; 7 bases are shared with TRBD1. Germline loops: CDR1 GTSNPN, CDR2 SVGIG (reference sequence). The CDR3 consists of 13 residues. Germline trimming cut 1 base from V and 2 bases from J; bases unmatched to any gene: 2. Here the CDR3 reads CAWSGQGAYEQYF. The CDR3 nucleotides read TGTGCCTGGAGTGGGCAGGGGGCCTACGAGCAGTACTTC. Using reference TRBV30 and TRBJ2-7 for the parts outside the CDR3, the full variable domain is SQTIHQWPATLVQPVGSPLSLECTVEGTSNPNLYWYRQAAGRGLQLLFYSVGIGQISSEVPQNLSASRPQDRQFILSSKKLLLSDSGFYLCAWSGQGAYEQYFGPGTRLTVT.

The chain couples TRBV2 to TRBJ2-7, with D tentatively TRBD1 (6 bases). V lost 2 bases to trimming and J lost 10 bases, with 12 bases between them. The germline V gene encodes CDR1 SNHLY and CDR2 FYNNEI. There are 12 residues in the CDR3. The CDR3 region is CASSERGTLQYF. CDR3 nucleotide sequence: TGTGCCAGCAGTGAAAGAGGGACACTACAGTACTTC.

The chain is built from TRBV5-6 and TRBJ2-3, with TRBD2 matching over 7 bases. Germline lookup yields CDR1 SGHDT and CDR2 YYEEEE. CDR3 size: 18 residues. Unmatched junction bases numbered 16, after V lost 0 bases and J lost 6 bases. CDR3 loop: CASSLGPTGGSTGDTQYF. The CDR3 region has the DNA TGTGCCAGCAGCTTGGGACCGACTGGCGGGAGTACGGGGGATACGCAGTATTTT.